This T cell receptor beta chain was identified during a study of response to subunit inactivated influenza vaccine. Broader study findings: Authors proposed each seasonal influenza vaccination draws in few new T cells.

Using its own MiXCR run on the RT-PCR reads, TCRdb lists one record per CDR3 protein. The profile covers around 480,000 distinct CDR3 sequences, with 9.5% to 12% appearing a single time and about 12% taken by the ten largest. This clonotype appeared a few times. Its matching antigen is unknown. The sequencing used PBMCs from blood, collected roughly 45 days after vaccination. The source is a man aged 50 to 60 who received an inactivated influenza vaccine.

Written as DNA, the CDR3 is TGTGCCAGCAGTTTATTCCAGGGCCGCACCGGGGAGCTGTTTTTT. It specifies CASSLFQGRTGELFF. This chain connects TRBV12-3 or TRBV12-4 to TRBJ2-2; TRBD1 might be the D (5 bases). CDR3 length: 15 amino acids. Trimming pared 2 bases from V and 4 bases from J, leaving 11 bases between.